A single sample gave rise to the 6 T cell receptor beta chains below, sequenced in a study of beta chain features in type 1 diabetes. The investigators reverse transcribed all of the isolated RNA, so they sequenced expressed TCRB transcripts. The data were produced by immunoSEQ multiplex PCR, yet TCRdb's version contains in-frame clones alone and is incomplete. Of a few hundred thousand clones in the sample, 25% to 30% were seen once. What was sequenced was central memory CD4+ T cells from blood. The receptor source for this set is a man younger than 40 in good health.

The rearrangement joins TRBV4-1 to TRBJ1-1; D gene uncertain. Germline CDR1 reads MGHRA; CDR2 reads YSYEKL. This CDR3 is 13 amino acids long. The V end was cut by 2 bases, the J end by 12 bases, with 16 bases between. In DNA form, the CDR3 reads TGCGCCAGCAGCCAATCCACACGCGCCTTCCCTTTCTTT. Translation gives CASSQSTRAFPFF.

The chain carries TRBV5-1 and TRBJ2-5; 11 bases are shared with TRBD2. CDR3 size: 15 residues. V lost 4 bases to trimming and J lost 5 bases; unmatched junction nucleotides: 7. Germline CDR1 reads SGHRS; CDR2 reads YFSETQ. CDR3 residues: CASSPTSGSAETQYF. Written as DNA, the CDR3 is TGCGCCAGCAGCCCTACTAGCGGGAGTGCCGAGACCCAGTACTTC.

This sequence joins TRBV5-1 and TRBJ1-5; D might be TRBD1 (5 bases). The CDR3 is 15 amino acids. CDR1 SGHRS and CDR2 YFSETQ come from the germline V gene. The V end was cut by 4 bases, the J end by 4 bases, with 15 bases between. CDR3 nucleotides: TGCGCCAGCAGCGGGGGACCCGAGGGAAATCAGCCCCAGCATTTT. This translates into CASSGGPEGNQPQHF.

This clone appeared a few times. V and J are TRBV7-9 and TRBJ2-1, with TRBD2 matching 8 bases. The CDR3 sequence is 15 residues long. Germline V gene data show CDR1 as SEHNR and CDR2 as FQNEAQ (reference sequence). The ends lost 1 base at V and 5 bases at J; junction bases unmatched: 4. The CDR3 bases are TGTGCCAGCAGCTTAGTCAAAGCGGGGGACAATGAGCAGTTCTTC. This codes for CASSLVKAGDNEQFF.

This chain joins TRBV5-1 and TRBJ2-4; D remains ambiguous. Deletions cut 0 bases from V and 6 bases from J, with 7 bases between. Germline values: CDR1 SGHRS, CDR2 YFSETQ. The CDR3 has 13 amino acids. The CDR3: CASSLALGNIQYF. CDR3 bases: TGCGCCAGCAGCTTGGCCTTAGGAAACATTCAGTACTTC.

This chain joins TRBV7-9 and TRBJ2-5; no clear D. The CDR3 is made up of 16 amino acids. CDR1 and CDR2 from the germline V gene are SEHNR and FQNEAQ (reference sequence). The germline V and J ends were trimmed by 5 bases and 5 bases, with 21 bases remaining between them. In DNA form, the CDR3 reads TGTGCCAGCAGCCCTTCCCGTTTCACCACCGGGGAGACCCAGTACTTC. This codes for CASSPSRFTTGETQYF.